This TCR beta chain appears in the sequencing data of a study of blood T cell repertoires in COVID-19. Study information: PBMCs, B-cell-depleted T cells, or T cells were the source of the cDNA or gDNA that made up the material.

In the authors' workflow: Quantification of nucleated cells was approximated via reference gene primer amplification. TCRdb's table, derived via immunoSEQ multiplex PCR, lists solely in-frame clones and lacks some. That table gives V, J and clone size, and the DNA gave D and trimming. Found here are 75,000 or so clones, around 80% of them singletons; the top ten hold just over 35%. The ends lost 4 bases at V and 4 bases at J; junction bases unmatched: 15. Germline assignment: CDR1 LNHDA and CDR2 SQIVND (reference sequence). The CDR3 totals 18 residues. This TCR came from a woman in her seventies with acute or convalescent COVID-19. The sequenced material came from peripheral blood. This sequence joins TRBV19 and TRBJ1-2, with TRBD1 matching over 10 bases. This CDR3 reads CASSSPARGTGETYGYTF. CDR3 nucleotide sequence: TGTGCCAGTAGTAGTCCTGCAAGGGGGACAGGGGAGACCTATGGCTACACCTTC.